This is a list of T cell receptor beta chains from one sample in a study of PD-L1 blockade in urothelial cancer. Method: immunoSEQ multiplex PCR; TCRdb's copy keeps in-frame clones and lacks some. The data hold under 45,000 clones, with 70% to 85% observed a single time. Specimen: PBMCs, collected around atezolizumab (anti-PD-L1) treatment. These receptors were collected from a man aged 60-69 years with urothelial cancer. The CDR3 runs from the conserved cysteine through the conserved F or W. Each record gives: J gene, D gene, V gene, clone size, CDR3 DNA, CDR3 protein. A D gene is named only where the DNA matches it firmly. The size of a clone is reported for some rows only, either as once, few or many, or as a class for expanded clones.

j_gene: TRBJ2-4; d_gene: -; v_gene: TRBV6-1; abundance: -; CDR3nt: TGTGCCAGCAGTGAGAGGTCGGGGAACCAAAACATTCAGTACTTC; CDR3aa: CASSERSGNQNIQYF
j_gene: TRBJ2-5; d_gene: -; v_gene: TRBV7-6; abundance: -; CDR3nt: TGTGCCAGCAGCTTAGACAGTAAGCAGACCCAGTACTTC; CDR3aa: CASSLDSKQTQYF
j_gene: TRBJ1-2; d_gene: -; v_gene: TRBV2; abundance: -; CDR3nt: TGTGCCAGCAGTGTGACCGCGGGACCACGTTCTGGCTACACCTTC; CDR3aa: CASSVTAGPRSGYTF
j_gene: TRBJ2-7; d_gene: -; v_gene: TRBV5-1; abundance: -; CDR3nt: TGCGCCAGCAGCTCAAACGGGGACGAGCAGTACTTC; CDR3aa: CASSSNGDEQYF
j_gene: TRBJ2-2; d_gene: -; v_gene: TRBV5-1; abundance: -; CDR3nt: TGCGCCAGCGGGGCGGGGAGCACCGGGGAGCTGTTTTTT; CDR3aa: CASGAGSTGELFF
j_gene: TRBJ2-7; d_gene: TRBD1; v_gene: TRBV5-1; abundance: -; CDR3nt: TGCGCCAGCAGCTCCGGACAGGGTAACCACGAGCAGTACTTC; CDR3aa: CASSSGQGNHEQYF
j_gene: TRBJ2-5; d_gene: -; v_gene: TRBV19; abundance: -; CDR3nt: TGTGCCAGTAGTCCAGCCGGGAACTCCAGAGAGACCCAGTACTTC; CDR3aa: CASSPAGNSRETQYF
j_gene: TRBJ2-3; d_gene: TRBD2; v_gene: TRBV6-5; abundance: -; CDR3nt: TGTGCCAGCACCGACGGGGGGGCACGAAATACGCAGTATTTT; CDR3aa: CASTDGGARNTQYF
j_gene: TRBJ2-5; d_gene: TRBD2; v_gene: TRBV27; abundance: -; CDR3nt: TGTGCCAGCAGCTTTCGCGGGACTAGCGGGGGTATGGGGACCCAGTACTTC; CDR3aa: CASSFRGTSGGMGTQYF
j_gene: TRBJ1-1; d_gene: -; v_gene: TRBV4-1; abundance: -; CDR3nt: TGCGCCAGCAGCCAAGGGGTGGCAGGGAACACTGAAGCTTTCTTT; CDR3aa: CASSQGVAGNTEAFF
j_gene: TRBJ1-6; d_gene: -; v_gene: TRBV5-4; abundance: -; CDR3nt: TGTGCCAGCAGCTCTGCCGGACAGATGAGTTCACCCCTCCACTTT; CDR3aa: CASSSAGQMSSPLHF
j_gene: TRBJ2-3; d_gene: -; v_gene: TRBV29-1; abundance: -; CDR3nt: TGCAGCGTTGGGGAGACAGATACGCAGTATTTT; CDR3aa: CSVGETDTQYF
j_gene: TRBJ1-2; d_gene: TRBD1; v_gene: TRBV11-2; abundance: few; CDR3nt: TGTGCCAGCAGCTTAGTCGGACAGGGATGGCTCTATGGCTACACCTTC; CDR3aa: CASSLVGQGWLYGYTF
j_gene: TRBJ2-7; d_gene: -; v_gene: TRBV5-1; abundance: -; CDR3nt: TGCGCCAGCAGCGACACCTACGAGCAGTACTTC; CDR3aa: CASSDTYEQYF
j_gene: TRBJ2-3; d_gene: -; v_gene: TRBV4-1; abundance: -; CDR3nt: TGCGCCAGCAGCCAACTAACAGATACGCAGTATTTT; CDR3aa: CASSQLTDTQYF
j_gene: TRBJ1-2; d_gene: TRBD1; v_gene: TRBV6-6; abundance: -; CDR3nt: TGTGCCAGCAGTTACACAGGGGCTAACTATGGCTACACCTTC; CDR3aa: CASSYTGANYGYTF
j_gene: TRBJ1-1; d_gene: TRBD1; v_gene: TRBV6-1; abundance: -; CDR3nt: TGTGCCAGCAGATCTACGGGACAGCTGAACACTGAAGCTTTCTTT; CDR3aa: CASRSTGQLNTEAFF
j_gene: TRBJ1-5; d_gene: TRBD1; v_gene: TRBV5-1; abundance: -; CDR3nt: TGCGCCAGCAGCTACTCAGGGGGGCAGCCCCAGCATTTT; CDR3aa: CASSYSGGQPQHF
j_gene: TRBJ2-2; d_gene: -; v_gene: TRBV28; abundance: -; CDR3nt: TGTGCCAGCAGTTTAGGGCCAGTAAAAGCGGAGCTGTTTTTT; CDR3aa: CASSLGPVKAELFF
j_gene: TRBJ2-5; d_gene: TRBD2; v_gene: TRBV4-1; abundance: -; CDR3nt: TGCGCCAGCAGCCGTCTAACTAGCGGCGTTCAAGAGACCCAGTACTTC; CDR3aa: CASSRLTSGVQETQYF
j_gene: TRBJ2-2; d_gene: TRBD2; v_gene: TRBV6-6; abundance: once; CDR3nt: TGTGCCAGCACCGACCGACTAGCGGGGAGTACCGGGGAGCTGTTTTTT; CDR3aa: CASTDRLAGSTGELFF
j_gene: TRBJ1-2; d_gene: -; v_gene: TRBV5-1; abundance: once; CDR3nt: TGCGCCAGCAGCGAGGGACAAATATATGGCTACACCTTC; CDR3aa: CASSEGQIYGYTF
j_gene: TRBJ2-7; d_gene: TRBD1; v_gene: TRBV6-5; abundance: -; CDR3nt: TGTGCCAGCACCCCCCGGGACAGGCCAACCTACGAGCAGTACTTC; CDR3aa: CASTPRDRPTYEQYF
j_gene: TRBJ1-1; d_gene: -; v_gene: TRBV5-4; abundance: once; CDR3nt: TGTGCCAGCAGCTTGGCCGGGCGGGCGCCCACTGAAGCTTTCTTT; CDR3aa: CASSLAGRAPTEAFF
j_gene: TRBJ2-7; d_gene: -; v_gene: TRBV7-8; abundance: few; CDR3nt: TGTGCCAGCAGCTTATCAGGGGCGTACATACCCTCCTACGAGCAGTACTTC; CDR3aa: CASSLSGAYIPSYEQYF
j_gene: TRBJ2-2; d_gene: TRBD2; v_gene: TRBV4-2; abundance: -; CDR3nt: TGTGCCAGCAGCCAAGCATCAGTAGGCGGGGGGGCGGGCACCGGGGAGCTGTTTTTT; CDR3aa: CASSQASVGGGAGTGELFF
j_gene: TRBJ1-1; d_gene: TRBD1; v_gene: TRBV6-5; abundance: -; CDR3nt: TGTGCCAGCAGTTCTAATCGACTGACAGGGGAGACTGAAGCTTTCTTT; CDR3aa: CASSSNRLTGETEAFF
j_gene: TRBJ1-4; d_gene: -; v_gene: TRBV6-6; abundance: once; CDR3nt: TGTGCCAGCAGTTACAGGGGGACTAATGAAAAACTGTTTTTT; CDR3aa: CASSYRGTNEKLFF
j_gene: TRBJ1-4; d_gene: -; v_gene: TRBV7-2; abundance: -; CDR3nt: TGTGCCAGCAGCTTAGGAGGGAGGACTAATGAAAAACTGTTTTTT; CDR3aa: CASSLGGRTNEKLFF